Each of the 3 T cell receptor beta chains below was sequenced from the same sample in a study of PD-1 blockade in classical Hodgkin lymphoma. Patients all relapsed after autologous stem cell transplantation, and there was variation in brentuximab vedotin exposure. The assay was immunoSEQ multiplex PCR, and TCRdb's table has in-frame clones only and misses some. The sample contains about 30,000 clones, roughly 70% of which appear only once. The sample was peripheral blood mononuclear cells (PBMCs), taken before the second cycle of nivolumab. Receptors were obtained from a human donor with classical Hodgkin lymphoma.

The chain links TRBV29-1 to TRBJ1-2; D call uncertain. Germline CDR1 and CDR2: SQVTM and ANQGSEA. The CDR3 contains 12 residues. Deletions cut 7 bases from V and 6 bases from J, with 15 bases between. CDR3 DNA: TGCAGCGCAAGCGCAGGAGGCAATGGCTACACCTTC. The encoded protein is CSASAGGNGYTF.

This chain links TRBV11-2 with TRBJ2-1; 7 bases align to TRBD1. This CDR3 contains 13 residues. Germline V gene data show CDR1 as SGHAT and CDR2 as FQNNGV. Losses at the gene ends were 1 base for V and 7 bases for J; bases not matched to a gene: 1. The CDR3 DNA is TGTGCCAGCAGCTTAGTACAGGGGAATGAGCAGTTCTTC. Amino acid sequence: CASSLVQGNEQFF.

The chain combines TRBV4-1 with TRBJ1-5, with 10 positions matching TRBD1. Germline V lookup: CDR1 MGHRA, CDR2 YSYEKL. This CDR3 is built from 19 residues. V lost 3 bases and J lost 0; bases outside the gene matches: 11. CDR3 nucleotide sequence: TGCGCCAGCAGCCAGCACCCGGGACAGGGGTCGTATAGCAATCAGCCCCAGCATTTT. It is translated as CASSQHPGQGSYSNQPQHF.